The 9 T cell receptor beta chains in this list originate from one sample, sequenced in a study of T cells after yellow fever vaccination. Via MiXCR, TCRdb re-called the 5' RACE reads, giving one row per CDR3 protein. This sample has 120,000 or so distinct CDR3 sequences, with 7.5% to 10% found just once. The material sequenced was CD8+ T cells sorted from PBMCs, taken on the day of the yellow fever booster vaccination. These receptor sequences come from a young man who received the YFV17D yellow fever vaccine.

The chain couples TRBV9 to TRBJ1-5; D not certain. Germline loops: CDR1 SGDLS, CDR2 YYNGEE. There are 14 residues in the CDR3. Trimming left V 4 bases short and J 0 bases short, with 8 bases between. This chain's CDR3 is CASSLGYSNQPQHF. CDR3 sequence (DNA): TGTGCCAGCAGCCTCGGGTATAGCAATCAGCCCCAGCATTTT.

CDR3 bases: TGTGCCAGCAGCCTTGGTGGGCCAGTTCATGAAGCTTTCTTT. Translated: CASSLGGPVHEAFF. The rearrangement joins TRBV14 to TRBJ1-1; D ambiguous. This CDR3 spans 14 amino acids. Trimming pared 4 bases from V and 7 bases from J, leaving 16 bases between. CDR1 is SGHDN and CDR2 is FVKESK in the germline V gene.

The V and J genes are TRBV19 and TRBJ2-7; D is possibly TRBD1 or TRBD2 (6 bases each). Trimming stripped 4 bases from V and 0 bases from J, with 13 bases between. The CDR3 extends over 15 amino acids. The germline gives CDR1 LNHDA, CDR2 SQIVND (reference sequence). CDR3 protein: CASSTGGGFSYEQYF. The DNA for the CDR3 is TGTGCCAGTAGTACCGGAGGGGGTTTCTCCTACGAGCAGTACTTC.

CDR3 residues: CASSYTTGAYGYTF. The CDR3 region has the DNA TGTGCCAGCAGTTACACAACAGGGGCCTATGGCTACACCTTC. The rearrangement uses TRBV6-5 and TRBJ1-2, with 7 bases lining up with TRBD1. There are 14 residues in the CDR3. Looked up from germline, CDR1 is MNHEY and CDR2 is SVGAGI. The J segment lost 4 bases and the V segment lost 2 bases, leaving 4 bases of the junction unmatched.

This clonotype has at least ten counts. The CDR3 DNA reads as TGTGCCAGCAGACCTACTAGCGGGGGGGTCACCGGGGAGCTGTTTTTT. Encoded protein: CASRPTSGGVTGELFF. This rearrangement joins TRBV6-5 to TRBJ2-2; 13 nucleotides align to TRBD2. CDR1 and CDR2 from the germline V gene are MNHEY and SVGAGI. This CDR3 region has 16 residues. With V trimmed by 6 bases and J by 4 bases, 5 bases remained unmatched.

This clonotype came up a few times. The CDR3 nucleotides read TGTGCTAGTGGTTTGTCACAGGGGGTTTACAATGAGCAGTTCTTC. Amino acids: CASGLSQGVYNEQFF. This sequence joins TRBV12-5 and TRBJ2-1, with 8 nucleotides matching TRBD1. The CDR3 length is 15 residues. J gave up 4 bases and V 2 bases, and 4 bases lay outside the gene matches. Germline CDR1 is LGHNT and CDR2 is FRNRAP. The full variable domain, rest sourced from reference TRBV12-5 and TRBJ2-1, is DARVTQTPRHKVTEMGQEVTMRCQPILGHNTVFWYRQTMMQGLELLAYFRNRAPLDDSGMPKDRFSAEMPDATLATLKIQPSEPRDSAVYFCASGLSQGVYNEQFFGPGTRLTVL.

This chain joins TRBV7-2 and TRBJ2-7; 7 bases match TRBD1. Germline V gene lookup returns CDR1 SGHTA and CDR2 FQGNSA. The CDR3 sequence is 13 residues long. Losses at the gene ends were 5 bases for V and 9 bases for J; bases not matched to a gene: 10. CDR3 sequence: CASSSNRGQPQYV. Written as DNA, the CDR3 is TGTGCCAGCAGCAGCAACCGGGGACAGCCGCAGTACGTC.

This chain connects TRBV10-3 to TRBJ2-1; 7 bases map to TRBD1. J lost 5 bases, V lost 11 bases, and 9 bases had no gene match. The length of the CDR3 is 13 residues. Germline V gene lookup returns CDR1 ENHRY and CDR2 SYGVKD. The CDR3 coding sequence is TGTGCCGTCCGGGACAGTGAGAACAATGAGCAGTTCTTC. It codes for CAVRDSENNEQFF.

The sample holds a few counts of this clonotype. The CDR3 DNA sequence: TGTGCCAGCAGCGCCAGACCAGGGGGCATCTCTGAAGCTTTCTTT. Amino acid sequence: CASSARPGGISEAFF. This chain uses TRBV7-3 with TRBJ1-1; 8 positions match TRBD1. The CDR3 is made up of 15 amino acids. J was trimmed by 6 bases and V by 5 bases; bases with no gene match: 11. The V gene's germline CDR1 is SGHTA and CDR2 FQGTGA.